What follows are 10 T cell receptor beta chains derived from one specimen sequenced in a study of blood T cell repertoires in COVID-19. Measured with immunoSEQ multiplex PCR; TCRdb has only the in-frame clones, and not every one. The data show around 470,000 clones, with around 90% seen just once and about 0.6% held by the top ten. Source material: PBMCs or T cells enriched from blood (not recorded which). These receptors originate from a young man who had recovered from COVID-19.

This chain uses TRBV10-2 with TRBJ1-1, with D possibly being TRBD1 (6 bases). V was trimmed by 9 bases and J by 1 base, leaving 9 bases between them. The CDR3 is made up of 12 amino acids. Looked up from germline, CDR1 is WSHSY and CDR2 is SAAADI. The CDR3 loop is CASLQGNTEAFF. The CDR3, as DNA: TGCGCCAGTTTACAGGGGAACACTGAAGCTTTCTTT.

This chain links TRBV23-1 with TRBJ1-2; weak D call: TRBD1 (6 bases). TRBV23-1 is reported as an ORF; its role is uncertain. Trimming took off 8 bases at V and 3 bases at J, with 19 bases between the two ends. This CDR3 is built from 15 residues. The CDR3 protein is CASLRTAFPYYGYTF. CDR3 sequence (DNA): TGCGCCAGCTTAAGGACAGCCTTCCCCTACTATGGCTACACCTTC.

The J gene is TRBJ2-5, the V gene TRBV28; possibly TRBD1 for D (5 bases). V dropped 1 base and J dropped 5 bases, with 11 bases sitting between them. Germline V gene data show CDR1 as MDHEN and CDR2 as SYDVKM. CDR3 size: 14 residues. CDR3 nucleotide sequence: TGTGCCAGCAGTTTATCAGGGATCCGGGAGACCCAGTACTTC. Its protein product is CASSLSGIRETQYF. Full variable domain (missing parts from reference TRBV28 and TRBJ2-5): DVKVTQSSRYLVKRTGEKVFLECVQDMDHENMFWYRQDPGLGLRLIYFSYDVKMKEKGDIPEGYSVSREKKERFSLILESASTNQTSMYLCASSLSGIRETQYFGPGTRLLVL.

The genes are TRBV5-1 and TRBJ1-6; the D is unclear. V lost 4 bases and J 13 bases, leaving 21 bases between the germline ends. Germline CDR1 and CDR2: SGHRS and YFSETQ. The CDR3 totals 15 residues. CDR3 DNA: TGCGCCAGCAGCCCCCGAACGAGACTGGATTGGCCCCTCCACTTT. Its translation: CASSPRTRLDWPLHF.

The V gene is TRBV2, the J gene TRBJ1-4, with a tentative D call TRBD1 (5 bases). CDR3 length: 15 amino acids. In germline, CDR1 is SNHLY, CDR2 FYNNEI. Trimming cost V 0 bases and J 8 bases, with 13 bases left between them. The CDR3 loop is CASSEAPREGEKLFF. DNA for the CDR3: TGTGCCAGCAGTGAAGCGCCAAGGGAGGGGGAAAAACTGTTTTTT.

The CDR3 bases are TGTGCCAGCAGCATAATTACAGGGGGCGGCACTGAAGCTTTCTTT. The encoded protein is CASSIITGGGTEAFF. This sequence joins TRBV7-9 and TRBJ1-1, with 9 nucleotides matching TRBD1. V shed 5 bases, J shed 4 bases, and the junction held 8 bases outside the gene matches. Per the germline V gene, CDR1 is SEHNR and CDR2 is FQNEAQ (reference sequence). The CDR3 runs to 15 residues.

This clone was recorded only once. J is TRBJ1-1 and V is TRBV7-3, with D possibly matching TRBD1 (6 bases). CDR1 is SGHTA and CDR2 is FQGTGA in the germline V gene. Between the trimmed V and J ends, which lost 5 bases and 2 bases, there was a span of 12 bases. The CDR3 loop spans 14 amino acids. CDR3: CASSPATGNTEAFF. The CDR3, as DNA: TGTGCCAGCAGCCCGGCGACAGGAAACACTGAAGCTTTCTTT.

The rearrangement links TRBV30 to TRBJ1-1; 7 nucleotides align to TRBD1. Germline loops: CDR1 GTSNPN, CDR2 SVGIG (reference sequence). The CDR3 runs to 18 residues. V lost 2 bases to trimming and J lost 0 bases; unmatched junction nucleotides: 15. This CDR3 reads CAWSLSGTASSMNTEAFF. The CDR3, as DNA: TGTGCCTGGAGTCTCTCCGGGACAGCGTCTTCCATGAACACTGAAGCTTTCTTT.

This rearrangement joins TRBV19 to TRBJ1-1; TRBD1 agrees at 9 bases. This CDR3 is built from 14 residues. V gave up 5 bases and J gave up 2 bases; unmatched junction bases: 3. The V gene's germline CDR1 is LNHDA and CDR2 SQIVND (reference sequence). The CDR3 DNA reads TGTGCCAGTAGTTCGGGACAGGGAAACACTGAAGCTTTCTTT. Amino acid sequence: CASSSGQGNTEAFF.

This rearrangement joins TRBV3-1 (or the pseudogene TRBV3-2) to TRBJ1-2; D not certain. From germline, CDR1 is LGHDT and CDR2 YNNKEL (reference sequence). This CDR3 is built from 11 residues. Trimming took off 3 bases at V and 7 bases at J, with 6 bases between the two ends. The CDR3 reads CASSQGSGYTF. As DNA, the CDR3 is TGTGCCAGCAGCCAGGGCAGTGGCTACACCTTC.